A selection of T cell receptor beta chains follows, all from one sample in a study of cytomegalovirus exposure and HLA in healthy donors. Data came from immunoSEQ multiplex PCR; TCRdb stores just in-frame clones and leaves some out. The sample yields 150,000 to 200,000 clones, 80% to 90% seen once. The sequenced sample consisted of PBMCs. The receptors were sampled from a woman aged 18-35 years in good health and CMV-seropositive. The CDR3 runs from the conserved cysteine through the conserved F or W. The order of the fields is clone size, J gene, D gene, V gene, CDR3 protein, CDR3 DNA. The D gene is left open where the match is weak. Clone size is stated in some rows and not others, as once, few, many or a class when expanded.

clone size: .; J gene: TRBJ2-7; D gene: TRBD1; V gene: TRBV6-1; CDR3 protein: CACDRGVEQYF; CDR3 DNA: TGTGCGTGCGACAGGGGTGTCGAGCAGTACTTC
clone size: .; J gene: TRBJ2-7; D gene: TRBD1; V gene: TRBV12-5; CDR3 protein: CASGLGQGCNEQYF; CDR3 DNA: TGTGCTAGTGGTTTGGGACAGGGATGCAACGAGCAGTACTTC
clone size: once; J gene: TRBJ1-5; D gene: .; V gene: TRBV27; CDR3 protein: CASRPGTGNQPQHF; CDR3 DNA: TGTGCCAGCAGACCAGGTACGGGGAATCAGCCCCAGCATTTT
clone size: few; J gene: TRBJ1-4; D gene: .; V gene: TRBV7-9; CDR3 protein: CASSLSGSEKLFF; CDR3 DNA: TGTGCCAGCAGCTTATCGGGGAGTGAAAAACTGTTTTTT
clone size: .; J gene: TRBJ2-3; D gene: TRBD2; V gene: TRBV19; CDR3 protein: CASSTLAGGPDTQYF; CDR3 DNA: TGTGCCAGTAGCACTCTAGCGGGGGGGCCAGATACGCAGTATTTT
clone size: .; J gene: TRBJ1-4; D gene: TRBD1; V gene: TRBV4-2; CDR3 protein: CASNQTGGPNEKLFF; CDR3 DNA: TGTGCCAGCAACCAAACAGGGGGCCCAAATGAAAAACTGTTTTTT
clone size: once; J gene: TRBJ2-7; D gene: TRBD2; V gene: TRBV28; CDR3 protein: CASTPAGGGLYEQYF; CDR3 DNA: TGTGCCAGCACCCCGGCCGGGGGGGGTTTATACGAGCAGTACTTC
clone size: .; J gene: TRBJ1-1; D gene: .; V gene: TRBV5-4; CDR3 protein: CASSLEARVTEAFF; CDR3 DNA: TGTGCCAGCAGCTTGGAGGCCAGGGTAACTGAAGCTTTCTTT
clone size: few; J gene: TRBJ1-3; D gene: .; V gene: TRBV4-1; CDR3 protein: CASSHQETGNTIYF; CDR3 DNA: TGCGCCAGCAGCCACCAGGAAACTGGAAACACCATATATTTT
clone size: .; J gene: TRBJ1-2; D gene: .; V gene: TRBV30; CDR3 protein: CAWSRESPYGYTF; CDR3 DNA: TGTGCCTGGAGTCGTGAGTCCCCCTATGGCTACACCTTC
clone size: .; J gene: TRBJ2-5; D gene: .; V gene: TRBV28; CDR3 protein: CASKWPNQETQYF; CDR3 DNA: TGTGCCAGCAAGTGGCCGAACCAAGAGACCCAGTACTTC
clone size: .; J gene: TRBJ2-7; D gene: .; V gene: TRBV14; CDR3 protein: CASSQAPFRYEQYF; CDR3 DNA: TGTGCCAGCAGCCAAGCCCCTTTCCGGTACGAGCAGTACTTC
clone size: few; J gene: TRBJ2-3; D gene: TRBD1; V gene: TRBV5-4; CDR3 protein: CASSLHPDRINTDTQYF; CDR3 DNA: TGTGCCAGCAGCTTACATCCGGACAGGATCAACACAGATACGCAGTATTTT
clone size: .; J gene: TRBJ2-2; D gene: .; V gene: TRBV10-3; CDR3 protein: CAISEYITGELFF; CDR3 DNA: TGTGCCATCAGTGAATACATCACCGGGGAGCTGTTTTTT
clone size: .; J gene: TRBJ2-2; D gene: .; V gene: TRBV11-2; CDR3 protein: CASSLGWDTNTGELFF; CDR3 DNA: TGTGCCAGCAGCTTAGGTTGGGACACGAACACCGGGGAGCTGTTTTTT
clone size: .; J gene: TRBJ1-1; D gene: .; V gene: TRBV5-1; CDR3 protein: CASSPGEPTPGLF; CDR3 DNA: TGCGCCAGCAGCCCGGGGGAGCCTACCCCGGGGCTCTTT
clone size: .; J gene: TRBJ2-3; D gene: .; V gene: TRBV5-6; CDR3 protein: CASSLGQDLTDTQYF; CDR3 DNA: TGTGCCAGCAGCTTGGGACAGGACCTCACAGATACGCAGTATTTT
clone size: few; J gene: TRBJ1-1; D gene: .; V gene: TRBV19; CDR3 protein: CASSIWTEGTEAFF; CDR3 DNA: TGTGCCAGTAGTATATGGACCGAGGGCACTGAAGCTTTCTTT
clone size: .; J gene: TRBJ2-7; D gene: .; V gene: TRBV27; CDR3 protein: CASSSTNYEQYF; CDR3 DNA: TGTGCCAGCAGCTCAACAAACTACGAGCAGTACTTC
clone size: .; J gene: TRBJ2-2; D gene: .; V gene: TRBV12-5; CDR3 protein: CASGLGGEANTGELFF; CDR3 DNA: TGTGCTAGTGGTTTGGGGGGAGAAGCGAACACCGGGGAGCTGTTTTTT
clone size: .; J gene: TRBJ2-2; D gene: .; V gene: TRBV18; CDR3 protein: CASSPSGANTGELFF; CDR3 DNA: TGTGCCAGCTCACCTTCAGGGGCGAACACCGGGGAGCTGTTTTTT
clone size: .; J gene: TRBJ1-5; D gene: .; V gene: TRBV6-1; CDR3 protein: CASSVAGNQPQHF; CDR3 DNA: TGTGCCAGCAGTGTCGCAGGCAATCAGCCCCAGCATTTT
clone size: .; J gene: TRBJ2-5; D gene: TRBD2; V gene: TRBV27; CDR3 protein: CASSLFPAGPGLAGGRQETQYF; CDR3 DNA: TGTGCCAGCAGTTTATTTCCAGCCGGCCCGGGACTAGCGGGGGGGAGGCAAGAGACCCAGTACTTC
clone size: .; J gene: TRBJ2-3; D gene: .; V gene: TRBV7-8; CDR3 protein: CASSPGQSSTDTQYF; CDR3 DNA: TGTGCCAGCAGCCCCGGACAGAGTAGCACAGATACGCAGTATTTT
clone size: .; J gene: TRBJ1-5; D gene: .; V gene: TRBV19; CDR3 protein: CASSVRTGGQPQHF; CDR3 DNA: TGTGCCAGTAGCGTTAGAACCGGGGGTCAGCCCCAGCATTTT
clone size: once; J gene: TRBJ2-7; D gene: .; V gene: TRBV5-4; CDR3 protein: CASSFPGSYEQYF; CDR3 DNA: TGTGCCAGCAGCTTTCCTGGCAGCTACGAGCAGTACTTC
clone size: .; J gene: TRBJ1-2; D gene: TRBD1; V gene: TRBV5-4; CDR3 protein: CASSMDRVAGYTF; CDR3 DNA: TGTGCCAGCAGCATGGACAGGGTCGCGGGCTACACCTTC
clone size: .; J gene: TRBJ2-6; D gene: .; V gene: TRBV4-2; CDR3 protein: CASSQGRAGANVLTF; CDR3 DNA: TGTGCCAGCAGCCAAGGGCGGGCTGGGGCCAACGTCCTGACTTTC
clone size: .; J gene: TRBJ2-5; D gene: TRBD2; V gene: TRBV27; CDR3 protein: CASSPRGEGKTQYF; CDR3 DNA: TGTGCCAGCAGTCCCCGCGGGGAGGGAAAGACCCAGTACTTC
clone size: .; J gene: TRBJ2-1; D gene: .; V gene: TRBV10-3; CDR3 protein: CAISAREPYNEQFF; CDR3 DNA: TGTGCCATCAGTGCCCGGGAGCCCTACAATGAGCAGTTCTTC
clone size: .; J gene: TRBJ1-2; D gene: .; V gene: TRBV6-1; CDR3 protein: CASSEQGGGGGYGYTF; CDR3 DNA: TGTGCCAGCAGTGAACAAGGGGGAGGGGGGGGCTATGGCTACACCTTC
clone size: few; J gene: TRBJ2-6; D gene: .; V gene: TRBV15; CDR3 protein: CATSRDRGSGANGLTF; CDR3 DNA: TGTGCCACCAGCAGAGACAGGGGCTCTGGGGCCAACGGCCTGACTTTC
clone size: .; J gene: TRBJ1-5; D gene: .; V gene: TRBV10-3; CDR3 protein: CAISEGAQPQHF; CDR3 DNA: TGTGCCATCAGTGAAGGGGCTCAGCCCCAGCATTTT
clone size: .; J gene: TRBJ2-7; D gene: .; V gene: TRBV7-9; CDR3 protein: CASIQGGSSYEQYF; CDR3 DNA: TGTGCCAGCATCCAGGGAGGAAGCTCCTACGAGCAGTACTTC
clone size: .; J gene: TRBJ2-5; D gene: TRBD2; V gene: TRBV4-2; CDR3 protein: CASSQDWAGGQETQYF; CDR3 DNA: TGTGCCAGCAGCCAAGATTGGGCGGGGGGTCAAGAGACCCAGTACTTC
clone size: .; J gene: TRBJ1-2; D gene: .; V gene: TRBV6-5; CDR3 protein: CASSKGRDGYTF; CDR3 DNA: TGTGCCAGCAGTAAGGGGCGCGATGGCTACACCTTC
clone size: .; J gene: TRBJ2-5; D gene: TRBD1; V gene: TRBV5-5; CDR3 protein: CASSLRTGSLETQYF; CDR3 DNA: TGTGCCAGCAGCTTGAGGACAGGGAGTCTGGAGACCCAGTACTTC
clone size: .; J gene: TRBJ2-5; D gene: TRBD2; V gene: TRBV5-4; CDR3 protein: CASSQQPPSGGGEETQYF; CDR3 DNA: TGTGCCAGCAGCCAGCAACCCCCTAGCGGGGGGGGTGAAGAGACCCAGTACTTC
clone size: .; J gene: TRBJ2-3; D gene: .; V gene: TRBV5-6; CDR3 protein: CASSSITGSDTQYF; CDR3 DNA: TGTGCCAGCAGCTCTATCACAGGGAGCGATACGCAGTATTTT
clone size: .; J gene: TRBJ2-1; D gene: TRBD2; V gene: TRBV4-1; CDR3 protein: CASSQGLAGGPGYEQFF; CDR3 DNA: TGCGCCAGCAGCCAAGGACTAGCGGGGGGGCCTGGCTATGAGCAGTTCTTC
clone size: .; J gene: TRBJ1-5; D gene: .; V gene: TRBV7-9; CDR3 protein: CASSFQGPGGNQPQHF; CDR3 DNA: TGTGCCAGCAGCTTTCAAGGCCCCGGGGGCAATCAGCCCCAGCATTTT
clone size: once; J gene: TRBJ1-5; D gene: .; V gene: TRBV5-6; CDR3 protein: CASSLGRHNQPQHF; CDR3 DNA: TGTGCCAGCAGCTTGGGCAGACACAATCAGCCCCAGCATTTT
clone size: few; J gene: TRBJ2-2; D gene: .; V gene: TRBV12-1; CDR3 protein: CASSRLTGELFF; CDR3 DNA: TGTGCCAGCAGCCGACTGACCGGGGAGCTGTTTTTT
clone size: .; J gene: TRBJ1-4; D gene: .; V gene: TRBV5-1; CDR3 protein: CASSRDFATNEKLFF; CDR3 DNA: TGCGCCAGCAGCCGGGACTTTGCAACTAATGAAAAACTGTTTTTT
clone size: .; J gene: TRBJ1-6; D gene: .; V gene: TRBV28; CDR3 protein: CASIGTQGSYNSPLHF; CDR3 DNA: TGTGCCAGCATTGGGACACAGGGCTCCTATAATTCACCCCTCCACTTT
clone size: .; J gene: TRBJ2-5; D gene: TRBD2; V gene: TRBV5-8; CDR3 protein: CASSWRRGRGGPFEETQYF; CDR3 DNA: TGTGCCAGCAGCTGGAGGCGGGGGCGGGGGGGCCCTTTTGAGGAGACCCAGTACTTC
clone size: .; J gene: TRBJ2-1; D gene: .; V gene: TRBV4-3; CDR3 protein: CASSQVIRASVRGYNEQFF; CDR3 DNA: TGCGCCAGCAGCCAGGTCATTAGGGCGTCAGTTCGGGGCTACAATGAGCAGTTCTTC
clone size: .; J gene: TRBJ1-4; D gene: TRBD1; V gene: TRBV5-6; CDR3 protein: CASSRRGPGDEKLFF; CDR3 DNA: TGTGCCAGCAGCCGAAGGGGGCCGGGGGACGAAAAACTGTTTTTT
clone size: .; J gene: TRBJ2-1; D gene: TRBD2; V gene: TRBV5-4; CDR3 protein: CASSGGLAGYNEQFF; CDR3 DNA: TGTGCCAGCAGCGGGGGACTAGCGGGGTACAATGAGCAGTTCTTC
clone size: few; J gene: TRBJ2-7; D gene: .; V gene: TRBV5-1; CDR3 protein: CASSLQQGWSYEQYF; CDR3 DNA: TGCGCCAGCAGCTTGCAACAGGGATGGTCCTACGAGCAGTACTTC
clone size: .; J gene: TRBJ1-4; D gene: .; V gene: TRBV6-6; CDR3 protein: CASSRGEKLFF; CDR3 DNA: TGTGCCAGCTCGAGAGGTGAAAAACTGTTTTTT
clone size: .; J gene: TRBJ1-6; D gene: .; V gene: TRBV19; CDR3 protein: CASSNRQDGYNSPLHF; CDR3 DNA: TGTGCCAGTAGTAACCGACAGGACGGCTATAATTCACCCCTCCACTTT